This TCR beta chain was sequenced for a study of OX40 agonist ivuxolimab in advanced cancers. For the study at large: Every 2 weeks, patients received ivuxolimab intravenously, dosed at 0.01 to 10 mg/kg.

Sequencing was performed with immunoSEQ multiplex PCR; in TCRdb, only in-frame clones are kept and a portion is missing. Of tens of thousands of clones listed, around nine tenths were seen once; the top ten hold roughly 0.6%. The origin of this receptor is an adult with an advanced solid tumor such as melanoma, head and neck, liver or kidney cancer. The sample was CD4+ or CD8+ T cells sorted from blood, taken in a trial of the OX40 agonist ivuxolimab.

Here the CDR3 DNA reads TGCGCCAGCAGCTACCCCGGGACCTACGAGCAGTACTTC. It translates to CASSYPGTYEQYF. The chain combines TRBV5-1 with TRBJ2-7; weak D call: TRBD2 (5 bases). Trimming pared 3 bases from V and 2 bases from J, leaving 9 bases between. The germline gives CDR1 SGHRS, CDR2 YFSETQ. This CDR3 comprises 13 residues.